The TCR beta chain described here comes from a study of blood T cell repertoires in COVID-19. Only in-frame clones appear in the TCRdb table, and some are missing; sequencing was by immunoSEQ multiplex PCR. This repertoire shows 83,000 or so clones, more than 75% found once; its top ten account for roughly 8%. The receptor's source is an elderly man with active or convalescent COVID-19. What was sequenced was peripheral blood.

Here the CDR3 reads CASRWDSSSYNEQFF. The DNA for the CDR3 is TGTGCCAGCAGGTGGGACAGTAGCTCCTACAATGAGCAGTTCTTC. The chain couples TRBV6-5 to TRBJ2-1, with 7 bases matching TRBD1. The germline gives CDR1 MNHEY, CDR2 SVGAGI. The CDR3 extends over 15 amino acids. The V and J ends lost 6 bases and 0 bases, in that order; junction bases with no gene match: 5.